This T cell receptor beta chain came from a study of memory CD4+ T cells and cytomegalovirus serostatus. The wider study: Donors were healthy Belgian adults, under 10 CMV seropositive and roughly 25 seronegative. Study outcomes and limitations: CD4+ memory repertoires contained about two fifths of the roughly 160 reported CMV TCRbeta sequences. The CMV-associated TCR signature appears largely within the CD4+ memory repertoire.

The sort gate was single viable CD3+CD4+CD8-CD45RO+ cells for memory CD4+ T cells. The assay was immunoSEQ multiplex PCR, and TCRdb's table has in-frame clones only and misses some. The sample contains over 55,000 clones, 65% to 80% of which appear only once. As for this clone: As yet, its antigen is unknown.

V shed 4 bases and J 3 bases; nucleotides not matched to a gene: 14. This CDR3 comprises 18 residues. Germline CDR1 is LGHNA and CDR2 is YNFKEQ. The rearrangement links TRBV4-2 to TRBJ1-1; TRBD1 matches 10 bases. Sequencing was done on a sample of memory CD4+ T cells from blood. The receptor comes from an adult in good health and CMV-seronegative. CDR3 in amino acids: CASSRDVRTGGWYTEAFF. The CDR3 DNA is TGTGCCAGCAGCCGCGACGTACGGACAGGGGGATGGTACACTGAAGCTTTCTTT.